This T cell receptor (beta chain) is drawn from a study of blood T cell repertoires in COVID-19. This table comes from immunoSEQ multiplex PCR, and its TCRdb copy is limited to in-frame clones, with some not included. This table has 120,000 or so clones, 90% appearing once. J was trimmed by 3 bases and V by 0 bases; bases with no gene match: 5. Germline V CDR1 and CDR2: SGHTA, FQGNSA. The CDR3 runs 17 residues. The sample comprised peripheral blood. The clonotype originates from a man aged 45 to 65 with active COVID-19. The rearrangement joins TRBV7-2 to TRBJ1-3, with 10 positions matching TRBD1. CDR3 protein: CASSLATGGTRGNTIYF. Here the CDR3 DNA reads TGTGCCAGCAGCTTAGCGACAGGGGGCACGCGTGGAAACACCATATATTTT. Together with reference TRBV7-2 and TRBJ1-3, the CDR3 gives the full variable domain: GAGVSQSPSNKVTEKGKDVELRCDPISGHTALYWYRQSLGQGLEFLIYFQGNSAPDKSGLPSDRFSAERTGGSVSTLTIQRTQQEDSAVYLCASSLATGGTRGNTIYFGEGSWLTVV.